The present entry profiles one TCR beta chain with its context. Other DNA sequences in this sample translate to the same CDR3. The data were taken from a study of blood T cell repertoires in COVID-19. Study details: Acute and convalescent COVID-19 specimens originated in the United States, Italy and Spain. Sources were T cells, B-cell-depleted T cells, or PBMCs; the material itself was cDNA or gDNA.

Original methodology: How many nucleated cells were present was estimated from reference gene primer amplification. Assay used: immunoSEQ multiplex PCR; TCRdb lists only in-frame clones, some missing. The V and J calls and clone size are taken from that table; D and trimming were inferred from the DNA. This sample has 9,500 to 10,000 clones; 80% to 90% occur once, and the top ten carry over 20%. The ends lost 6 bases at V and 3 bases at J; junction bases unmatched: 3. This CDR3 region has 13 residues. The material sequenced was peripheral blood. The receptor's source is a man in his 60s with active COVID-19. This chain connects TRBV12-3 or TRBV12-4 to TRBJ2-7; 9 nucleotides agree with TRBD1. CDR3 in DNA: TGTGCCAGCAGCCCGGGACAGGGCTACGAGCAGTACTTC. Encoded protein: CASSPGQGYEQYF.